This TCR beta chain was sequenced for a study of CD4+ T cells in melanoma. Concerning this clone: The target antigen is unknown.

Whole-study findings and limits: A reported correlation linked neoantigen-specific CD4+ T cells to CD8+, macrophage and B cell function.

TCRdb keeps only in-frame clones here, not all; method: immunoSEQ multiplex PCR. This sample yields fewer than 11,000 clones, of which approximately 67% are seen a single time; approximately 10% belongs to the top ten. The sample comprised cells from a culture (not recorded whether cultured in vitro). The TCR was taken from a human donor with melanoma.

The CDR3 nucleotides are TGTGCCAGCAGCTCGGTGTGGGAGAAAAAACTGTTTTTT. Translation: CASSSVWEKKLFF. This chain uses TRBV7-8 with TRBJ1-4, with D unclear. Germline V gene data show CDR1 as SGHVS and CDR2 as FQNEAQ. V was pared by 4 bases and J by 9 bases, with 12 bases between. The CDR3 totals 13 residues.